The 14 T cell receptor beta chains below were found in one sample sequenced in a study of T cell responses to AZD1222 COVID-19 vaccine. Method: immunoSEQ multiplex PCR; TCRdb's copy keeps in-frame clones and lacks some. Among 90,000 to 150,000 clones listed, around 85% were seen once. The sequences come from peripheral blood, collected on day 0 of AZD1222 vaccination. The receptors were sampled from an adult in good health.

The rearrangement links TRBV28 to TRBJ1-4; tentative D call: TRBD1 (5 bases). Trimming shortened V by 6 bases and J by 0 bases, and 23 bases separated the two germline ends. Germline lookup yields CDR1 MDHEN and CDR2 SYDVKM. The CDR3 length is 19 residues. CDR3 in DNA: TGTGCCAGCAGAGGGGACTCCTATTCGATTGTTGCAACTAATGAAAAACTGTTTTTT. Translated: CASRGDSYSIVATNEKLFF. The full variable domain, rest sourced from reference TRBV28 and TRBJ1-4, is DVKVTQSSRYLVKRTGEKVFLECVQDMDHENMFWYRQDPGLGLRLIYFSYDVKMKEKGDIPEGYSVSREKKERFSLILESASTNQTSMYLCASRGDSYSIVATNEKLFFGSGTQLSVL.

The J gene is TRBJ1-2, the V gene TRBV28; D remains ambiguous. The CDR3 runs 14 residues. V was pared by 5 bases and J by 2 bases, with 12 bases between. The germline V gene has CDR1 MDHEN and CDR2 SYDVKM. The CDR3 coding sequence is TGTGCCAGCAGTCCCCACCCAGAGAACTATGGCTACACCTTC. Protein sequence: CASSPHPENYGYTF.

The chain combines TRBV28 with TRBJ2-5; no firm D call. The CDR3 loop spans 14 amino acids. From germline, CDR1 is MDHEN and CDR2 SYDVKM. V was shortened by 3 bases and J by 7 bases, with 15 bases between the two germline ends. The CDR3 sequence: CASSFQYLVGTQYF. The CDR3 DNA reads as TGTGCCAGCAGTTTTCAGTACCTCGTCGGGACCCAGTACTTC. Full variable domain (outside the CDR3, taken from reference TRBV28 and TRBJ2-5): DVKVTQSSRYLVKRTGEKVFLECVQDMDHENMFWYRQDPGLGLRLIYFSYDVKMKEKGDIPEGYSVSREKKERFSLILESASTNQTSMYLCASSFQYLVGTQYFGPGTRLLVL.

The chain employs TRBV18 and TRBJ1-6; TRBD1 aligns across 8 bases. This CDR3 has 16 residues. With 4 bases clipped from V and 8 bases from J, the junction kept 10 bases outside the gene matches. The germline CDR1 and CDR2 sequences are KGHSH and LQKENI. CDR3 residues: CASSRERTQGDSPLHF. The CDR3 DNA follows: TGTGCCAGCTCACGAGAGAGAACACAGGGGGATTCACCCCTCCACTTT.

The J gene is TRBJ1-1, the V gene TRBV5-1; no firm D call. Looked up from germline, CDR1 is SGHRS and CDR2 is YFSETQ. V lost 0 bases and J 5 bases, leaving 14 bases between the germline ends. This CDR3 region has 15 residues. This CDR3 reads CASSLVFGAGTEAFF. As DNA, the CDR3 is TGCGCCAGCAGCTTGGTTTTCGGCGCGGGGACTGAAGCTTTCTTT. The full variable domain, in which reference TRBV5-1 and TRBJ1-1 provide the parts outside the CDR3, is KAGVTQTPRYLIKTRGQQVTLSCSPISGHRSVSWYQQTPGQGLQFLFEYFSETQRNKGNFPGRFSGRQFSNSRSEMNVSTLELGDSALYLCASSLVFGAGTEAFFGQGTRLTVV.

The chain recombines TRBV19 with TRBJ2-1, with TRBD1 as a possible D gene (6 bases). Trimming stripped 3 bases from V and 0 bases from J, with 9 bases between. In germline, CDR1 is LNHDA, CDR2 SQIVND (reference sequence). This CDR3 has 15 residues. CDR3 residues: CASSITGSSYNEQFF. The CDR3 nucleotides are TGTGCCAGTAGTATTACAGGGAGCTCCTACAATGAGCAGTTCTTC.

The rearrangement links TRBV5-5 to TRBJ2-3, with 8 bases matching TRBD2. Trimming cost V 0 bases and J 3 bases; bases outside gene matches: 6. The CDR3 sequence is 16 residues long. Germline CDR1 reads SGHKS; CDR2 reads YYEKEE (reference sequence). The CDR3 nucleotides are TGTGCCAGCAGCTTGGCCGGGACTAGGTATACAGATACGCAGTATTTT. Its translation is CASSLAGTRYTDTQYF.

The rearrangement joins TRBV4-1 to TRBJ2-7; 9 bases are a match to TRBD1. Germline trimming cut 4 bases from V and 0 bases from J; bases unmatched to any gene: 4. The CDR3 contains 15 residues. Germline-derived CDR1 and CDR2 are MGHRA and YSYEKL. CDR3 residues: CASSPAGQGSYEQYF. DNA for the CDR3: TGCGCCAGCAGCCCAGCGGGACAGGGCTCCTACGAGCAGTACTTC.

Only a few counts were recorded for this clone. The genes are TRBV11-2 and TRBJ1-6; possibly TRBD1 for D (5 bases). Between the trimmed V and J ends, which lost 2 bases and 10 bases, there was a span of 15 bases. Germline V CDR1 and CDR2: SGHAT, FQNNGV. The CDR3 is 15 amino acids. The CDR3 region is CASSLIGGTASPLHF. For the CDR3, the DNA is TGTGCCAGCAGCTTAATAGGCGGGACGGCGTCACCCCTCCACTTT. Variable domain in full (rest from reference TRBV11-2 and TRBJ1-6): EAGVAQSPRYKIIEKRQSVAFWCNPISGHATLYWYQQILGQGPKLLIQFQNNGVVDDSQLPKDRFSAERLKGVDSTLKIQPAKLEDSAVYLCASSLIGGTASPLHFGNGTRLTVT.

The chain links TRBV27 to TRBJ2-3; possibly TRBD2 for D (6 bases). Trimming took off 5 bases at V and 4 bases at J, with 19 bases between the two ends. CDR3 length equals 16 residues. The V gene's germline CDR1 is MNHEY and CDR2 SMNVEV (reference sequence). The CDR3 DNA follows: TGTGCCAGCAGTCCGACACTAGCTCCGAACCCAGATACGCAGTATTTT. It is translated as CASSPTLAPNPDTQYF.

V usage is TRBV24-1 and J usage is TRBJ2-7; D unclear. The CDR3 totals 15 residues. The V gene lost 0 bases and the J gene lost 0 bases, with 8 bases spanning the gap. The germline gives CDR1 KGHDR, CDR2 SFDVKD. The CDR3 sequence: CATSDLWPSSYEQYF. For the CDR3, the DNA is TGTGCCACCAGTGATTTGTGGCCCAGCTCCTACGAGCAGTACTTC.

The chain has TRBV3-1 (or the pseudogene TRBV3-2) and TRBJ2-1; the match to TRBD2 covers 9 bases. The CDR3 is 15 residues long. V lost 4 bases, J lost 3 bases, and 4 bases stayed unmatched. CDR1 and CDR2 from the germline V gene are LGHDT and YNNKEL (reference sequence). The CDR3 DNA reads TGTGCCAGCAGCCTGGGGACTAGCCTCTACAATGAGCAGTTCTTC. As protein: CASSLGTSLYNEQFF.

V and J are TRBV28 and TRBJ1-5, with D possibly matching TRBD1 (6 bases). V was cut by 5 bases and J by 0 bases, with 14 bases left in between. The CDR3 has 16 residues. Germline CDR1 reads MDHEN; CDR2 reads SYDVKM. The CDR3, as DNA: TGTGCCAGCAGTCTTCTGACAGGAAATAGCAATCAGCCCCAGCATTTT. It specifies CASSLLTGNSNQPQHF.

This clone was recorded once. The chain links TRBV4-2 to TRBJ2-7; D uncertain. V was clipped by 4 bases and J by 3 bases, with 13 bases between them. Germline loops: CDR1 LGHNA, CDR2 YNFKEQ. CDR3 length equals 14 residues. The CDR3 region has the DNA TGTGCCAGCAGCCCTTACCTCAACTACTACGAGCAGTACTTC. It translates to CASSPYLNYYEQYF.